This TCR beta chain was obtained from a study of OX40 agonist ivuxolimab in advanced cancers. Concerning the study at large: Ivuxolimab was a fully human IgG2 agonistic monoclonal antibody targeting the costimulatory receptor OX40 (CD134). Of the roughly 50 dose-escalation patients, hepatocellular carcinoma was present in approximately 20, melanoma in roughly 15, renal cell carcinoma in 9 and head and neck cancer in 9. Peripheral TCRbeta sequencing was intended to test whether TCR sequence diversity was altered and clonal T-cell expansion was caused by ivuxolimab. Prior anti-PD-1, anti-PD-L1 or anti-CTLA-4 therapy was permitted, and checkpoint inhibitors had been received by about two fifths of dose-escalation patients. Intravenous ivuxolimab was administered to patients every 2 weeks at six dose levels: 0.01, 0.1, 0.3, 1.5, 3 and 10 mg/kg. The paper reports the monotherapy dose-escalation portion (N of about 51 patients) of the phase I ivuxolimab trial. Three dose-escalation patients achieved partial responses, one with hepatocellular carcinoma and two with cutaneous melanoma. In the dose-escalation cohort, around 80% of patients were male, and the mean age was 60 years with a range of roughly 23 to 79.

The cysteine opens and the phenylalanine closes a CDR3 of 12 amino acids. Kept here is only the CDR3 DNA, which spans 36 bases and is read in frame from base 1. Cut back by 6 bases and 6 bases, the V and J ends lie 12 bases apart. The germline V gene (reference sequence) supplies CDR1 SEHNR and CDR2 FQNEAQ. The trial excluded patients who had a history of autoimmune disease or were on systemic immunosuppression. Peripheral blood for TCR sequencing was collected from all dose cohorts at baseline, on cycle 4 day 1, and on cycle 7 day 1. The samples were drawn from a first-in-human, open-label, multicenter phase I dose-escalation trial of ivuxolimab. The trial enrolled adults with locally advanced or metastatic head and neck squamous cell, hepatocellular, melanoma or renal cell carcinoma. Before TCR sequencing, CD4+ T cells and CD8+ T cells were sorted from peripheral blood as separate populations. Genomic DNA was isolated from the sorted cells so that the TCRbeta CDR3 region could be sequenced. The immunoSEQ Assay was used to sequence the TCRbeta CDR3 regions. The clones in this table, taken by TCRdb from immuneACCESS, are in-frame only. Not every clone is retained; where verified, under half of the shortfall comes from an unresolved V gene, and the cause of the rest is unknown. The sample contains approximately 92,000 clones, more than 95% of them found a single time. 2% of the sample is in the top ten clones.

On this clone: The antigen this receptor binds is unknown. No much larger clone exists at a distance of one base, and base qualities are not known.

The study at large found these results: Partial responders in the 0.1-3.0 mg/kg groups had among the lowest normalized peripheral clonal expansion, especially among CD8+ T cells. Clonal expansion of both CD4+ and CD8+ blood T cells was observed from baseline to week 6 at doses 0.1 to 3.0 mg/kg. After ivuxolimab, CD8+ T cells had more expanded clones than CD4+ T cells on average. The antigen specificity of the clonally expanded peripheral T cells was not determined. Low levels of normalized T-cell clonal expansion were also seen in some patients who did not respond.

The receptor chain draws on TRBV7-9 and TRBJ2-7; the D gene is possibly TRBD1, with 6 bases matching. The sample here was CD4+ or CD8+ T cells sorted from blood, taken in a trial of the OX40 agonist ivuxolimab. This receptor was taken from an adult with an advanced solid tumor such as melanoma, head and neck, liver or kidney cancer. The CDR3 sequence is CASRSRGGEQYF. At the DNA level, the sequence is TGTGCCAGCAGATCTCGAGGGGGCGAGCAGTACTTC.